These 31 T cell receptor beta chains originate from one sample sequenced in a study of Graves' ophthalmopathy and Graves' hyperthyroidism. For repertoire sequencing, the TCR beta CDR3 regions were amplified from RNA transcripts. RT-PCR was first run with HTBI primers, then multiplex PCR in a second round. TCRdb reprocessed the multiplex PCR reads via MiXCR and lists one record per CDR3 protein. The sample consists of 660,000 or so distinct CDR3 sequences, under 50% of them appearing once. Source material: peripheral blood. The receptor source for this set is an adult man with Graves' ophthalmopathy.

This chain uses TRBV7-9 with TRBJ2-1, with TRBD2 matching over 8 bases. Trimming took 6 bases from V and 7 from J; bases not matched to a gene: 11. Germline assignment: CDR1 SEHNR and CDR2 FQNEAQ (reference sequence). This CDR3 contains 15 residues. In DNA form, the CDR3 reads TGTGCCAGCAGGGGGCCGGGGGGGCCGGAGAATGAGCAGTTCTTC. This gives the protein CASRGPGGPENEQFF.

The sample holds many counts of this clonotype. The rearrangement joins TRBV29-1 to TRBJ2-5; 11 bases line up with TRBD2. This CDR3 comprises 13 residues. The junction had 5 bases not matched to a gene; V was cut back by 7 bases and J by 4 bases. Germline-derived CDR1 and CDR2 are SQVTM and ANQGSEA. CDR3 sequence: CSAPGLAGETQYF. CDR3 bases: TGCAGCGCCCCCGGACTAGCGGGAGAGACCCAGTACTTC. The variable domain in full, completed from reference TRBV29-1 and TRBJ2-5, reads SAVISQKPSRDICQRGTSLTIQCQVDSQVTMMFWYRQQPGQSLTLIATANQGSEATYESGFVIDKFPISRPNLTFSTLTVSNMSPEDSSIYLCSAPGLAGETQYFGPGTRLLVL.

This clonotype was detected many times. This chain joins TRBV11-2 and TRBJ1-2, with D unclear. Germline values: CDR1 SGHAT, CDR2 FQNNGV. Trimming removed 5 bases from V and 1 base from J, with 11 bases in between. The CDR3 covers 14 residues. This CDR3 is CASSPSGINYGYTF. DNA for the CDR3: TGTGCCAGCAGCCCTTCCGGGATTAACTATGGCTACACCTTC.

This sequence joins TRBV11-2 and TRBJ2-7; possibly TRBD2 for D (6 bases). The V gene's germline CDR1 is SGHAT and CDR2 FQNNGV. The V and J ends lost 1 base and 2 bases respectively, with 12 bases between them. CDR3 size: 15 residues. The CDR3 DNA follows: TGTGCCAGCAGCTTAGGCGGCGGGGAGCCCTACGAGCAGTACTTC. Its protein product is CASSLGGGEPYEQYF.

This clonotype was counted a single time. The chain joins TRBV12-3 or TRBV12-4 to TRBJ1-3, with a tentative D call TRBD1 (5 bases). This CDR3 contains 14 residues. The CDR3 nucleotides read TGTGCTAGTGGTTTGATGGGGGGAGGAAACACCATATATTTT. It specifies CASGLMGGGNTIYF.

CDR3 DNA sequence: TGTGCCAGCAGCTTAGTTCCCTCAGCTGAAGCTTTCTTT. Protein sequence: CASSLVPSAEAFF. This rearrangement joins TRBV7-9 to TRBJ1-1, with unresolved D. Trimming cost V 1 base and J 6 bases, with 9 bases left between them. Germline values: CDR1 SEHNR, CDR2 FQNEAQ (reference sequence). The CDR3 has 13 amino acids. The full variable domain, its missing parts supplied by reference TRBV7-9 and TRBJ1-1, is DTGVSQNPRHKITKRGQNVTFRCDPISEHNRLYWYRQTLGQGPEFLTYFQNEAQLEKSRLLSDRFSAERPKGSFSTLEIQRTEQGDSAMYLCASSLVPSAEAFFGQGTRLTVV.

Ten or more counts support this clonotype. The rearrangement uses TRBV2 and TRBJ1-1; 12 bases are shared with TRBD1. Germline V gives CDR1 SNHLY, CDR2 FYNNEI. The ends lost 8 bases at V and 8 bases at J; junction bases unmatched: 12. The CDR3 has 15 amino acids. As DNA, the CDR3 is TGTGCCAGCCCGCCTCCGGGACAGGGGGCCGCAGAAGCTTTCTTT. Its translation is CASPPPGQGAAEAFF.

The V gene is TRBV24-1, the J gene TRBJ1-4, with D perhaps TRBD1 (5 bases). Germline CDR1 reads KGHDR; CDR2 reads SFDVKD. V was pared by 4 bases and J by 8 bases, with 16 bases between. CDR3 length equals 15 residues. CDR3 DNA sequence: TGTGCCACCAGTGACTCCGAGGACAAGAGGGAAAAACTGTTTTTT. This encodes CATSDSEDKREKLFF.

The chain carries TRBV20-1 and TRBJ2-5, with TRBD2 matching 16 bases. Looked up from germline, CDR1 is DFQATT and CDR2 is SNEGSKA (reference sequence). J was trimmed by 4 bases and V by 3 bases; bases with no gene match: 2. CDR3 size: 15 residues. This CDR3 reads CSARGLAGGPETQYF. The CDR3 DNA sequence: TGCAGTGCTAGGGGACTAGCGGGGGGGCCAGAGACCCAGTACTTC.

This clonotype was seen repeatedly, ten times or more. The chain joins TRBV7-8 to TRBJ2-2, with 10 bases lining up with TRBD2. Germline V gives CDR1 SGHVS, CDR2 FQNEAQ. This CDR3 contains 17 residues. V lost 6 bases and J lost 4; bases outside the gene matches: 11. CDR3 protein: CASSSVALAGVTGELFF. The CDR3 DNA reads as TGTGCCAGCAGTTCCGTTGCGCTAGCGGGAGTCACCGGGGAGCTGTTTTTT. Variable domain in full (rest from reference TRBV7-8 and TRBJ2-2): GAGVSQSPRYKVAKRGQDVALRCDPISGHVSLFWYQQALGQGPEFLTYFQNEAQLDKSGLPSDRFFAERPEGSVSTLKIQRTQQEDSAVYLCASSSVALAGVTGELFFGEGSRLTVL.

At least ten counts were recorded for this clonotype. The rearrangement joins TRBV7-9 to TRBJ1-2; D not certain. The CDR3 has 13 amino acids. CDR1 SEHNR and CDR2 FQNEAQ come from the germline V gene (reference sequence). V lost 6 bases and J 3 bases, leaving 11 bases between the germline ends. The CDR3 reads CASREADDYGYTF. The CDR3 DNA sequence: TGTGCCAGCAGAGAGGCAGACGACTATGGCTACACCTTC.

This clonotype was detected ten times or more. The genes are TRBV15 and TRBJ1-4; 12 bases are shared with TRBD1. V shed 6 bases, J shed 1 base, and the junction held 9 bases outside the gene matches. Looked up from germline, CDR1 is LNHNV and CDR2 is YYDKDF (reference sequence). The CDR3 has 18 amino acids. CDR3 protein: CATRTGTGGIVTNEKLFF. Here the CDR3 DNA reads TGTGCCACCAGGACCGGGACAGGGGGCATAGTAACTAATGAAAAACTGTTTTTT.

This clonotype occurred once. CDR3 residues: CASSLLLTYSSTDTQYF. DNA of the CDR3: TGTGCCAGCAGCTTACTACTTACTTATTCTAGCACAGATACGCAGTATTTT. The rearrangement links TRBV7-2 to TRBJ2-3, with D unresolved. CDR3 length equals 17 residues. CDR1 and CDR2 (germline): SGHTA, FQGNSA. V was cut by 2 bases and J by 0 bases, with 15 bases left in between. Supplemented by reference TRBV7-2 and TRBJ2-3, the full variable domain reads GAGVSQSPSNKVTEKGKDVELRCDPISGHTALYWYRQSLGQGLEFLIYFQGNSAPDKSGLPSDRFSAERTGGSVSTLTIQRTQQEDSAVYLCASSLLLTYSSTDTQYFGPGTRLTVL.

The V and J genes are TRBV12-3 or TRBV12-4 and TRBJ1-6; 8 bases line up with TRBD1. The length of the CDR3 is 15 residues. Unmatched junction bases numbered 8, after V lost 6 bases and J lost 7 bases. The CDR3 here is CASRRGQGHNSPLHF. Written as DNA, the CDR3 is TGTGCCAGCAGGCGCGGACAGGGTCACAATTCACCCCTCCACTTT.

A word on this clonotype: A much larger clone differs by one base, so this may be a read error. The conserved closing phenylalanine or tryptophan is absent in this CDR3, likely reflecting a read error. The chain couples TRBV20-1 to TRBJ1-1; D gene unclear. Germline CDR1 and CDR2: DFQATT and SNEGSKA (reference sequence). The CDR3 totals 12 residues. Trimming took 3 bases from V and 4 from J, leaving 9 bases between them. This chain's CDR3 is CSASPGTTEAFL. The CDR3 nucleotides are TGCAGTGCTAGCCCGGGAACCACTGAAGCTTTCCTT.

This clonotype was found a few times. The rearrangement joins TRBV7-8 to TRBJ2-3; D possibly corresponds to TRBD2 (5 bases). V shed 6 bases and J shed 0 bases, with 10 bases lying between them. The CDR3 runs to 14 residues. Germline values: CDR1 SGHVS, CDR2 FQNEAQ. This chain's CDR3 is CASRARGSTDTQYF. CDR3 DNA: TGTGCCAGCAGGGCTCGGGGTAGCACAGATACGCAGTATTTT.

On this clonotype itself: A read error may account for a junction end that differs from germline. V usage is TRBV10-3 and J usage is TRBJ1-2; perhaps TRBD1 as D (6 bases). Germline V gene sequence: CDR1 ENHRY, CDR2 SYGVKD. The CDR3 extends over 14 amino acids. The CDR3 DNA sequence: TGTGCCAGCAGTGCTCCGGGGGGCGCCTATGGCTACACCTTC. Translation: CASSAPGGAYGYTF.

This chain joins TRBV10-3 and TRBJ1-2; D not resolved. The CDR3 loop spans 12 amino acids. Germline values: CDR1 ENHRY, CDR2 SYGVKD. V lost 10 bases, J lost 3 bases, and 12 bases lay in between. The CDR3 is CASRKGYYGYTF. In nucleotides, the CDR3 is TGTGCCAGCAGGAAAGGGTACTATGGCTACACCTTC.

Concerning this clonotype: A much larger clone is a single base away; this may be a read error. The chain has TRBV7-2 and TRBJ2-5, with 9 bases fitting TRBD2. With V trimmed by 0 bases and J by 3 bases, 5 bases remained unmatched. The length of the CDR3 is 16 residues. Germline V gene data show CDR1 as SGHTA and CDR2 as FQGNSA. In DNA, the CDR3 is TGTGCCAGCAGCTTAGCCGTGCTAGCGGGAAAAGAGACCCAGTACTTC. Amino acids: CASSLAVLAGKETQYF.

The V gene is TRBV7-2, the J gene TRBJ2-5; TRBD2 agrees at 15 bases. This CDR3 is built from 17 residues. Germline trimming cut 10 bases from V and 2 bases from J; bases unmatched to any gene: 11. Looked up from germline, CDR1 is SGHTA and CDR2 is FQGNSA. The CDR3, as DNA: TGTACCATCGCAACCAGGACTAGCGGGGGGGAACAAGAGACCCAGTACTTC. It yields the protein CTIATRTSGGEQETQYF.

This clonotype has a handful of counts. CDR3 nucleotides: TGCGCCAGCAGACTGGACGCCGGAGGGACCGGGGAGCTGTTTTTT. Its protein product is CASRLDAGGTGELFF. The chain is built from TRBV5-1 and TRBJ2-2; the D gene is possibly TRBD2 (6 bases). CDR1 and CDR2 from the germline V gene are SGHRS and YFSETQ. CDR3 length equals 15 residues. The V gene lost 5 bases and the J gene lost 5 bases, with 16 bases spanning the gap.

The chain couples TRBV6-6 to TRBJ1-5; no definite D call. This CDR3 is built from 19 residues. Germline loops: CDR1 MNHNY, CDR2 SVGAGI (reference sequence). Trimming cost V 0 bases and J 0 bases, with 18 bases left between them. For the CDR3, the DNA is TGTGCCAGCAGTTACTCGACTTTGAGGTCAGCTCATAGCAATCAGCCCCAGCATTTT. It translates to CASSYSTLRSAHSNQPQHF.

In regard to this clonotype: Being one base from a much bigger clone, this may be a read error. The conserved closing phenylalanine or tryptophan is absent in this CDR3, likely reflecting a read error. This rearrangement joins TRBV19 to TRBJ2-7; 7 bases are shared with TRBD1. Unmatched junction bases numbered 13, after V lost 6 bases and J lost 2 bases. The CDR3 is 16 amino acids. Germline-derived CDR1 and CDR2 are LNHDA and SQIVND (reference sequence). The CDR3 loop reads CASRDISGTATYEQYC. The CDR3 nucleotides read TGTGCCAGTAGGGATATTTCGGGGACAGCTACCTACGAGCAGTACTGC.

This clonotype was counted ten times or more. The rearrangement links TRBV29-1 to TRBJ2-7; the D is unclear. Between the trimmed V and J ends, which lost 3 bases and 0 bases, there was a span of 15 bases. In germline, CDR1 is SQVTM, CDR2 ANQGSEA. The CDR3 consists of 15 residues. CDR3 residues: CSVEVASQSSYEQYF. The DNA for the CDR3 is TGCAGCGTTGAGGTGGCCTCCCAGAGCTCCTACGAGCAGTACTTC.

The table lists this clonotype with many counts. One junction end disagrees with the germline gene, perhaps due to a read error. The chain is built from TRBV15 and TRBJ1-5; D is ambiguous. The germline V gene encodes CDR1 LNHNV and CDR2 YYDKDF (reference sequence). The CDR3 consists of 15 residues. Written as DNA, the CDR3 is TGTGCCACCAGGAGAGATTCGACGGAATATCAGCCCCAGCATTTT. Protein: CATRRDSTEYQPQHF.

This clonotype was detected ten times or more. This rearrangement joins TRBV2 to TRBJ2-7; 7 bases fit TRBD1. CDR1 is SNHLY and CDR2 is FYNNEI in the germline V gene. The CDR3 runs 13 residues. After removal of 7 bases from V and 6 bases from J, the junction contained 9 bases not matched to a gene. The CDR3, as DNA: TGTGCCAGCAAAGGAGACAGGGTGGTCGAGCAGTACTTC. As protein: CASKGDRVVEQYF.

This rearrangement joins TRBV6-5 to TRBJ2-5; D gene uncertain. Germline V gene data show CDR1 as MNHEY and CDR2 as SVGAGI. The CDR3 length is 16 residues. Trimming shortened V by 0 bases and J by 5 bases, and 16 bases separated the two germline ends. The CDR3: CASSYSRLTHGETQYF. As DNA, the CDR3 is TGTGCCAGCAGTTACTCGAGGCTCACCCATGGGGAGACCCAGTACTTC.

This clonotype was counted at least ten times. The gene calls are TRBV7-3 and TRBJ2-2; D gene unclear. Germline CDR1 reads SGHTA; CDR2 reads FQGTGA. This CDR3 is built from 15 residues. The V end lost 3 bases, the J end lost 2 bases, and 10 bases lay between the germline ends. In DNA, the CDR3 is TGTGCCAGCAGCTTTAGCTTGGGAAACACCGGGGAGCTGTTTTTT. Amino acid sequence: CASSFSLGNTGELFF.

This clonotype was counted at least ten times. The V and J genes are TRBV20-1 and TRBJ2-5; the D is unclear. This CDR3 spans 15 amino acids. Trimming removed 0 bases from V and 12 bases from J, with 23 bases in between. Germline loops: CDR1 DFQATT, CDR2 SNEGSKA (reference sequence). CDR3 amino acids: CSARDVVVQGFSEYF. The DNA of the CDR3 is TGCAGTGCTAGAGATGTGGTCGTCCAAGGGTTTTCCGAGTACTTC.

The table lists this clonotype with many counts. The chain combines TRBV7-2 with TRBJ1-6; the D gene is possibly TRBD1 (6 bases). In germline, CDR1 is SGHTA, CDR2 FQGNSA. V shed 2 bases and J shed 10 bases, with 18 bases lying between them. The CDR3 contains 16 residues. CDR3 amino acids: CASSLLNRGGESPLHF. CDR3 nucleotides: TGTGCCAGCAGCTTACTCAACCGAGGGGGAGAATCACCCCTCCACTTT.

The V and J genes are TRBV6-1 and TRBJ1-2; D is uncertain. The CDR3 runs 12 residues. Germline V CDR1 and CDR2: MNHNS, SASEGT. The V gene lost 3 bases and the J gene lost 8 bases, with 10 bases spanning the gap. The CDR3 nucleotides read TGTGCCAGCAGTGACGTGGCGGAAGGCTACACCTTC. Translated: CASSDVAEGYTF.